These 24 T cell receptor beta chains originate from one sample sequenced in a study of blood T cell repertoires in COVID-19 (dated by TCRdb to about 2020). The library was generated by the immunoSEQ multiplex PCR assay. The immuneACCESS repertoire file appears here via TCRdb, limited to in-frame rearrangements. These files lack a portion of the clones; in checked studies, under half of the deficit traces to unresolved V genes, and the cause of the others is not known. Across this sample there are roughly 130,000 clones, with over 75% seen only once. The ten top clones hold approximately 4% of the sample. Material for sequencing was peripheral blood. Receptors were obtained from a woman in her sixties or seventies with acute or convalescent COVID-19.

V and J are TRBV5-4 and TRBJ2-5; 12 bases map to TRBD1. CDR1 is SGHNT and CDR2 is YYREEE in the germline V gene (reference sequence). With 4 bases clipped from V and 4 bases from J, the junction kept 5 bases outside the gene matches. The CDR3 sequence is 15 residues long. The CDR3 reads CASSGGTGGAETQYF. The DNA for the CDR3 is TGTGCCAGCAGCGGGGGGACAGGGGGCGCAGAGACCCAGTACTTC.

The chain is built from TRBV11-2 and TRBJ1-6; the match to TRBD1 covers 8 bases. CDR1 is SGHAT and CDR2 is FQNNGV in the germline V gene. The CDR3 length is 13 residues. Unmatched junction bases numbered 5, after V lost 6 bases and J lost 10 bases. The CDR3 DNA is TGTGCCAGCAGTCAGGGGGCTCGATCACCCCTCCACTTT. Its translation is CASSQGARSPLHF.

CDR3 sequence (DNA): TGTGCCAGCAGCCGGGGGGGGACTAGCGACCCTCCCGGGGAGCTGTTTTTT. As protein: CASSRGGTSDPPGELFF. This chain uses TRBV3-1 (or the pseudogene TRBV3-2) with TRBJ2-2, with 10 bases lining up with TRBD2. From germline, CDR1 is LGHDT and CDR2 YNNKEL (reference sequence). This CDR3 region has 17 residues. V dropped 4 bases and J dropped 6; count of bases not matched to a gene: 11.

This clone was detected once. V usage is TRBV18 and J usage is TRBJ2-1; TRBD2 agrees at 12 bases. The CDR3 runs 16 residues. J gave up 5 bases and V 3 bases, and 5 bases lay outside the gene matches. Germline V gene sequence: CDR1 KGHSH, CDR2 LQKENI. The CDR3 nucleotides are TGTGCCAGCTCACCCCGGACTAGCGGGACCCACAATGAGCAGTTCTTC. It yields the protein CASSPRTSGTHNEQFF.

The CDR3, as DNA: TGTGCCAGCTCCACCTCTCCGGGGCAGCCCCAGCATTTT. It yields the protein CASSTSPGQPQHF. The chain uses TRBV18 and TRBJ1-5; D gene unclear. This CDR3 contains 13 residues. In germline, CDR1 is KGHSH, CDR2 LQKENI. Trimming cost V 6 bases and J 7 bases, with 13 bases left between them.

The chain links TRBV9 to TRBJ1-5; a possible D gene is TRBD1 (5 bases). Germline V gene sequence: CDR1 SGDLS, CDR2 YYNGEE. Trimming stripped 3 bases from V and 0 bases from J, with 13 bases between. The CDR3 extends over 16 amino acids. CDR3 nucleotides: TGTGCCAGCAGCGCGGGGGTCCCCGATAGCAATCAGCCCCAGCATTTT. Protein: CASSAGVPDSNQPQHF.

The chain combines TRBV24-1 with TRBJ2-3, with 8 bases lining up with TRBD2. Unmatched junction bases numbered 7, after V lost 7 bases and J lost 5 bases. CDR1 KGHDR and CDR2 SFDVKD come from the germline V gene. The CDR3 is made up of 14 amino acids. This CDR3 reads CATSLEAGVDTQYF. Written as DNA, the CDR3 is TGTGCCACCAGCCTTGAAGCGGGAGTAGATACGCAGTATTTT.

V is TRBV19 and J is TRBJ1-6; 8 bases are a match to TRBD1. Unmatched junction bases numbered 12, after V lost 6 bases and J lost 8 bases. Per germline, CDR1 LNHDA and CDR2 SQIVND (reference sequence). CDR3 size: 16 residues. CDR3: CASRTAGGAGDSPLHF. The CDR3 DNA is TGTGCCAGTAGAACCGCAGGGGGCGCGGGTGATTCACCCCTCCACTTT.

The chain's CDR3 is CASSKGGGFYNEQFF. CDR3 DNA: TGTGCCAGCTCAAAAGGCGGGGGCTTCTACAATGAGCAGTTCTTC. The chain has TRBV27 and TRBJ2-1, with D possibly TRBD2 on 7 matching bases. There are 15 residues in the CDR3. Germline CDR1 MNHEY, CDR2 SMNVEV (reference sequence). V lost 8 bases to trimming and J lost 3 bases, with 17 bases between them.

J is TRBJ2-5 and V is TRBV27; 8 bases fit TRBD2. CDR3 length: 15 residues. Losses at the gene ends were 6 bases for V and 0 bases for J; bases not matched to a gene: 6. Germline V gene sequence: CDR1 MNHEY, CDR2 SMNVEV (reference sequence). The CDR3, as DNA: TGTGCCAGCAGGTCAGCGGGAGCGTACCAAGAGACCCAGTACTTC. Its translation is CASRSAGAYQETQYF.

V usage is TRBV7-9 and J usage is TRBJ1-3; no clear D gene. The CDR3 is 16 residues long. Trimming stripped 0 bases from V and 2 bases from J, with 11 bases between. Germline lookup yields CDR1 SEHNR and CDR2 FQNEAQ (reference sequence). This CDR3 is CASSLAGGGPGNTIYF. The CDR3 nucleotides are TGTGCCAGCAGCTTAGCGGGTGGAGGCCCTGGAAACACCATATATTTT.

In this sample, this clone turned up a few times. The chain uses TRBV5-1 and TRBJ2-5; 8 nucleotides align to TRBD2. Trimming removed 2 bases from V and 1 base from J; junction bases left unmatched: 4. The CDR3 runs 15 residues. Germline V gives CDR1 SGHRS, CDR2 YFSETQ. As DNA, the CDR3 is TGCGCCAGCAGCTTTAGCGGGGCATTCCAAGAGACCCAGTACTTC. It translates to CASSFSGAFQETQYF.

V and J are TRBV18 and TRBJ2-7; D possibly corresponds to TRBD1 (6 bases). CDR1 and CDR2 (germline): KGHSH, LQKENI. V lost 2 bases to trimming and J lost 6 bases, with 11 bases between them. The CDR3 spans 13 residues. The CDR3, as DNA: TGTGCCAGCTCACCAGAAAGACAGGTCGAGCAGTACGTC. It is translated as CASSPERQVEQYV.

The CDR3 sequence: CASGCEPGQANEKLFF. CDR3 DNA sequence: TGTGCTAGTGGTTGCGAGCCGGGACAAGCTAATGAAAAACTGTTTTTT. V usage is TRBV12-5 and J usage is TRBJ1-4, with D perhaps TRBD1 (6 bases). The CDR3 length is 16 residues. Per germline, CDR1 LGHNT and CDR2 FRNRAP. The V gene lost 4 bases and the J gene lost 3 bases, with 15 bases spanning the gap.

This CDR3 reads CASSRGGAADTQYF. The CDR3 DNA reads as TGTGCCAGCTCCCGAGGGGGGGCGGCAGATACGCAGTATTTT. The V and J genes are TRBV5-5 and TRBJ2-3; D is perhaps TRBD2 (7 bases). The CDR3 loop spans 14 amino acids. In germline, CDR1 is SGHKS, CDR2 YYEKEE (reference sequence). Trimming stripped 7 bases from V and 4 bases from J, with 16 bases between.

The rearrangement uses TRBV6-1 and TRBJ1-1, with 7 nucleotides matching TRBD1. The CDR3 length is 14 residues. V shed 6 bases and J 0 bases; nucleotides not matched to a gene: 4. CDR1 MNHNS and CDR2 SASEGT come from the germline V gene. For the CDR3, the DNA is TGTGCCAGCAGAACCGGGACAGTGAACACTGAAGCTTTCTTT. This encodes CASRTGTVNTEAFF.

The chain couples TRBV28 to TRBJ2-7; D possibly corresponds to TRBD1 (6 bases). The CDR3 extends over 15 amino acids. V lost 6 bases, J lost 0 bases, and 15 bases lay in between. Germline V gene sequence: CDR1 MDHEN, CDR2 SYDVKM. CDR3 bases: TGTGCCAGCAGCGGAGTAAGGGGGAGCTCCTACGAGCAGTACTTC. Amino acid sequence: CASSGVRGSSYEQYF. Full variable domain (missing parts from reference TRBV28 and TRBJ2-7): DVKVTQSSRYLVKRTGEKVFLECVQDMDHENMFWYRQDPGLGLRLIYFSYDVKMKEKGDIPEGYSVSREKKERFSLILESASTNQTSMYLCASSGVRGSSYEQYFGPGTRLTVT.

The rearrangement uses TRBV12-3 or TRBV12-4 and TRBJ2-1, with 8 bases matching TRBD2. V lost 6 bases, J lost 7 bases, and 5 bases stayed unmatched. The CDR3 length is 13 residues. The DNA for the CDR3 is TGTGCCAGCAGGGCGGGAGGTACTAATGAGCAGTTCTTC. Translated: CASRAGGTNEQFF.

The rearrangement links TRBV30 to TRBJ1-1; TRBD1 aligns across 7 bases. The CDR3 length is 15 residues. The V segment lost 2 bases and the J segment 4 bases; nucleotides outside the gene matches: 10. Per the germline V gene, CDR1 is GTSNPN and CDR2 is SVGIG (reference sequence). The CDR3 here is CAWSPLQGFGTEAFF. The DNA of the CDR3 is TGTGCCTGGAGTCCCCTACAGGGGTTTGGCACTGAAGCTTTCTTT.

The CDR3 DNA reads as TGTGCCAGCAGCCCTAAGGGGACTAGCGGGAGCCTTCTGATAAACAATGAGCAGTTCTTC. This encodes CASSPKGTSGSLLINNEQFF. The V call is TRBV5-4, the J call TRBJ2-1; 14 nucleotides align to TRBD2. The CDR3 is made up of 20 amino acids. The germline gives CDR1 SGHNT, CDR2 YYREEE (reference sequence). J was trimmed by 5 bases and V by 4 bases; bases with no gene match: 17.

The chain has TRBV28 and TRBJ2-3; no reliable D call. CDR3 size: 12 residues. Between the trimmed V and J ends, which lost 6 bases and 6 bases, there was a span of 10 bases. Germline V gene lookup returns CDR1 MDHEN and CDR2 SYDVKM. In DNA form, the CDR3 reads TGTGCCAGCAGCCACACGTGGGATACGCAGTATTTT. This codes for CASSHTWDTQYF.

The J gene is TRBJ2-5, the V gene TRBV7-8; 10 bases agree with TRBD2. CDR3 length: 17 amino acids. The germline V gene encodes CDR1 SGHVS and CDR2 FQNEAQ. With V trimmed by 1 base and J by 2 bases, 7 bases remained unmatched. In nucleotides, the CDR3 is TGTGCCAGCAGCTTAGGCGTGACTAGCGGGCCGCAAGAGACCCAGTACTTC. Protein: CASSLGVTSGPQETQYF.

The chain joins TRBV4-2 to TRBJ2-1; 13 nucleotides line up with TRBD2. Germline CDR1 reads LGHNA; CDR2 reads YNFKEQ. The CDR3 has 16 residues. V lost 4 bases, J lost 8 bases, and 8 bases stayed unmatched. The CDR3, as DNA: TGTGCCAGCAGCCTGGGACTAGCGGGAAATCTGCATGAGCAGTTCTTC. It codes for CASSLGLAGNLHEQFF.

This clone was detected only once. The chain has TRBV4-1 and TRBJ2-7; 9 nucleotides align to TRBD2. Germline V gene sequence: CDR1 MGHRA, CDR2 YSYEKL. J was trimmed by 2 bases and V by 3 bases; bases with no gene match: 17. This CDR3 region has 19 residues. DNA for the CDR3: TGCGCCAGCAGCCACCCCGACTTCTTAGCGGGAGTCGGCACCTACGAGCAGTACTTC. This codes for CASSHPDFLAGVGTYEQYF.